The 8 T cell receptor beta chains below come from one sample, sequenced in a study of cytomegalovirus exposure and HLA in healthy donors. TCRdb's table, derived via immunoSEQ multiplex PCR, lists solely in-frame clones and lacks some. The sample contains some 200,000 clones, approximately 86% of which appear only once. The sequenced material came from PBMCs. All receptors come from a man aged 25 to 40 in good health and CMV-seropositive.

This chain connects TRBV5-1 to TRBJ1-3; D unresolved. The germline V and J ends were trimmed by 4 bases and 0 bases, with 11 bases remaining between them. In germline, CDR1 is SGHRS, CDR2 YFSETQ. The CDR3 has 15 amino acids. DNA for the CDR3: TGCGCCAGCAGCCAAGACGGCTACTCTGGAAACACCATATATTTT. Translated, it gives CASSQDGYSGNTIYF.

J is TRBJ2-1 and V is TRBV28, with D possibly TRBD1 on 6 matching bases. The germline CDR1 and CDR2 sequences are MDHEN and SYDVKM. V lost 3 bases and J lost 0, with 18 bases in between. The CDR3 has 18 amino acids. CDR3 sequence (DNA): TGTGCCAGCAGTTTTAATTTCGGGACACACTCCTCCTACAATGAGCAGTTCTTC. Amino acids: CASSFNFGTHSSYNEQFF. The full variable domain, its missing parts supplied by reference TRBV28 and TRBJ2-1, is DVKVTQSSRYLVKRTGEKVFLECVQDMDHENMFWYRQDPGLGLRLIYFSYDVKMKEKGDIPEGYSVSREKKERFSLILESASTNQTSMYLCASSFNFGTHSSYNEQFFGPGTRLTVL.

V is TRBV11-3 and J is TRBJ2-1; the D is unclear. The V and J ends lost 7 bases and 8 bases respectively, with 12 bases between them. The CDR3 sequence is 12 residues long. Germline V gives CDR1 SGHNT, CDR2 YENEEA. The CDR3 region is CASTPRLDEQFF. In nucleotides, the CDR3 is TGTGCCAGCACCCCGAGACTCGATGAGCAGTTCTTC.

The rearrangement uses TRBV19 and TRBJ1-2; D call uncertain. V gave up 2 bases and J gave up 1 base, with 5 bases separating them. The CDR3 has 13 residues. CDR1 and CDR2 (germline): LNHDA, SQIVND (reference sequence). The CDR3 region has the DNA TGTGCCAGTAGTATAAGGCATAACTATGGCTACACCTTC. Translated, it gives CASSIRHNYGYTF.

The chain has TRBV14 and TRBJ2-7, with a possible D match to TRBD1 (5 bases). Germline lookup yields CDR1 SGHDN and CDR2 FVKESK. Trimming took off 1 base at V and 0 bases at J, with 10 bases between the two ends. The length of the CDR3 is 15 residues. The CDR3 is CASSQVEDTSYEQYF. The CDR3 nucleotides are TGTGCCAGCAGCCAAGTTGAGGACACCTCCTACGAGCAGTACTTC.

The genes are TRBV15 and TRBJ2-5; D gene unclear. V lost 2 bases to trimming and J lost 5 bases, with 9 bases between them. Germline V gene data show CDR1 as LNHNV and CDR2 as YYDKDF (reference sequence). The CDR3 consists of 13 residues. The CDR3 bases are TGTGCCACCAGCAGACCTGGACGGGAGACCCAGTACTTC. Encoded protein: CATSRPGRETQYF.

This chain links TRBV5-4 with TRBJ2-1, with D perhaps matching TRBD1 or TRBD2 (5 bases each). Trimming cost V 1 base and J 5 bases, with 13 bases left between them. CDR1 is SGHNT and CDR2 is YYREEE in the germline V gene (reference sequence). The CDR3 sequence is 15 residues long. The CDR3 spells CASSLWGKLDNEQFF. CDR3 in DNA: TGTGCCAGCAGCTTGTGGGGGAAGCTGGACAATGAGCAGTTCTTC.

The V gene is TRBV6-5, the J gene TRBJ1-2; a possible D gene is TRBD1 (6 bases). Germline CDR1 and CDR2: MNHEY and SVGAGI. V lost 2 bases, J lost 7 bases, and 11 bases lay in between. The length of the CDR3 is 13 residues. CDR3 protein: CASSYGSGAGYTF. CDR3 coding DNA: TGTGCCAGCAGTTACGGGTCAGGGGCTGGCTACACCTTC.